This is a list of T cell receptor beta chains from one sample in a study of blood T cell repertoires in COVID-19. The table came from immunoSEQ multiplex PCR; TCRdb's copy has only in-frame clones and leaves some out. The sample includes around 16,000 clones, about 89% of them seen just once. The sample comprised peripheral blood. The receptors were sampled from a man aged 60 to 69 with acute or convalescent COVID-19. The CDR3 runs from the conserved cysteine through the conserved F or W. The D gene is left open where the match is weak. The size of a clone is reported for some rows only, either as once, few or many, or as a class for expanded clones.

D: TRBD2; J: TRBJ2-3; V: TRBV2; size: .; CDR3: CASSEAPGGGADTQYF; DNA: TGTGCCAGCAGTGAAGCCCCCGGGGGGGGCGCAGATACGCAGTATTTT
D: TRBD1; J: TRBJ1-5; V: TRBV28; size: few; CDR3: CASRPTGTENQPQHF; DNA: TGTGCCAGCAGACCTACCGGGACAGAGAATCAGCCCCAGCATTTT
D: .; J: TRBJ2-7; V: TRBV7-6; size: .; CDR3: CASSRPFGGEQYF; DNA: TGTGCCAGCAGCCGCCCTTTCGGGGGCGAGCAGTACTTC
D: TRBD2; J: TRBJ2-1; V: TRBV5-4; size: .; CDR3: CASTGGGLTRGEQFF; DNA: TGTGCCAGCACCGGGGGGGGCCTGACCCGCGGTGAGCAGTTCTTC
D: TRBD1; J: TRBJ1-5; V: TRBV7-8; size: .; CDR3: CASSSDRSQPQHF; DNA: TGTGCCAGCAGCTCGGACAGGAGTCAGCCCCAGCATTTT
D: .; J: TRBJ2-7; V: TRBV6-1; size: once; CDR3: CASAAEPYEQYF; DNA: TGTGCCAGCGCGGCCGAGCCCTACGAGCAGTACTTC
D: TRBD2; J: TRBJ2-1; V: TRBV11-2; size: .; CDR3: CASSQRASGSNEQFF; DNA: TGTGCCAGCAGCCAGCGTGCTAGCGGGAGTAATGAGCAGTTCTTC
D: .; J: TRBJ1-5; V: TRBV5-1; size: .; CDR3: CASSSGGVGSNQPQHF; DNA: TGCGCCAGCAGCTCCGGCGGGGTGGGTAGCAATCAGCCCCAGCATTTT
D: .; J: TRBJ1-5; V: TRBV7-9; size: .; CDR3: CASAKGQGQPQHF; DNA: TGTGCCAGCGCAAAAGGGCAGGGGCAGCCCCAGCATTTT
D: .; J: TRBJ1-5; V: TRBV18; size: .; CDR3: CASSPPGVGGSQPQHF; DNA: TGTGCCAGCTCACCACCGGGCGTCGGGGGGTCACAGCCCCAGCATTTT
D: TRBD1; J: TRBJ1-4; V: TRBV5-1; size: .; CDR3: CASSLGDRGEEKLFF; DNA: TGCGCCAGCAGCTTGGGTGACAGGGGGGAGGAAAAACTGTTTTTT
D: TRBD2; J: TRBJ2-1; V: TRBV6-5; size: .; CDR3: CASSRRGLASEQFF; DNA: TGTGCCAGCAGTCGCCGGGGACTAGCCAGTGAGCAGTTCTTC
D: .; J: TRBJ1-6; V: TRBV5-1; size: .; CDR3: CASSLEPGRALGVIGGSPLHF; DNA: TGCGCCAGCAGCTTGGAGCCAGGAAGGGCCTTGGGTGTCATCGGGGGATCACCCCTCCACTTT
D: TRBD1; J: TRBJ2-5; V: TRBV5-1; size: .; CDR3: CASSLEGQGGTQYF; DNA: TGCGCCAGCAGCTTGGAAGGACAGGGGGGGACCCAGTACTTC
D: .; J: TRBJ1-5; V: TRBV10-3; size: .; CDR3: CAISDEQVGSNQPQHF; DNA: TGTGCCATCAGTGATGAGCAGGTAGGTAGCAATCAGCCCCAGCATTTT
D: .; J: TRBJ1-2; V: TRBV7-8; size: few; CDR3: CASSLSGSDTSNYGYTF; DNA: TGTGCCAGCAGCTTAAGCGGGTCGGACACATCTAACTATGGCTACACCTTC